The rows below give T cell receptor beta chains drawn from one sample of a study of response to subunit inactivated influenza vaccine. TCRdb recomputed calls from the RT-PCR reads with MiXCR, one row per CDR3 protein. The data hold 150,000 to 200,000 distinct CDR3 sequences, with roughly 10% observed a single time. This material consisted of CD8+ T cells sorted from PBMCs, taken less than 25 months after vaccination. These receptors were collected from a man between 50 and 70 years old who received an inactivated influenza vaccine. CDR3s include the opening cysteine and the closing phenylalanine or tryptophan. The order of the fields is clone size, J gene, D gene, V gene, CDR3 length, CDR3 DNA, CDR3 protein. D genes are given only for firm matches. Where a row states a size, it is once, few, many or the class of an expanded clone; other rows omit it.

abundance: NA; j_gene: TRBJ2-3; d_gene: NA; v_gene: TRBV5-1; len: 15; CDR3nt: TGCGCCAGCAGCTGGGGGGACAGTCACACAGATACGCAGTATTTT; CDR3aa: CASSWGDSHTDTQYF
abundance: NA; j_gene: TRBJ2-1; d_gene: NA; v_gene: TRBV12-3/TRBV12-4; len: 15; CDR3nt: TGTGCCAGCAGTTTCTATCTTAAGGGTTACAATGAGCAGTTCTTC; CDR3aa: CASSFYLKGYNEQFF
abundance: few; j_gene: TRBJ2-3; d_gene: TRBD2; v_gene: TRBV29-1; len: 15; CDR3nt: TGCAGCGTTGGACTAGCGGGGGGGCTTACAGATACGCAGTATTTT; CDR3aa: CSVGLAGGLTDTQYF
abundance: few; j_gene: TRBJ2-1; d_gene: TRBD1; v_gene: TRBV9; len: 16; CDR3nt: TGTGCCAGCAGCCAAAGGACAGGGACTGGGTCCAATGAGCAGTTCTTC; CDR3aa: CASSQRTGTGSNEQFF
abundance: NA; j_gene: TRBJ2-3; d_gene: NA; v_gene: TRBV4-3; len: 16; CDR3nt: TGCGCCAGCAGCCAGGAAACCGGGGCCGCTACAGATACGCAGTATTTT; CDR3aa: CASSQETGAATDTQYF
abundance: few; j_gene: TRBJ2-1; d_gene: NA; v_gene: TRBV12-3/TRBV12-4; len: 16; CDR3nt: TGTGCCAGCAGTCAGAGCGGGCCAAGCTCCTACAATGAGCAGTTCTTC; CDR3aa: CASSQSGPSSYNEQFF
abundance: many; j_gene: TRBJ2-1; d_gene: NA; v_gene: TRBV20-1; len: 15; CDR3nt: TGCAGTGCTATACGCCTGGCAGATGGTTACAATGAGCAGTTCTTC; CDR3aa: CSAIRLADGYNEQFF
abundance: few; j_gene: TRBJ2-5; d_gene: NA; v_gene: TRBV9; len: 15; CDR3nt: TGTGCCAGCAGCGTAGAATCGGGAATCGGAGAGACCCAGTACTTC; CDR3aa: CASSVESGIGETQYF
abundance: NA; j_gene: TRBJ2-7; d_gene: NA; v_gene: TRBV7-9; len: 14; CDR3nt: TGTGCCAGCAGCTTAGGGGGCGGGCTGTCCGAGCAGTACTTC; CDR3aa: CASSLGGGLSEQYF
abundance: few; j_gene: TRBJ2-7; d_gene: TRBD2; v_gene: TRBV5-1; len: 14; CDR3nt: TGCGCCAGCCAAACTAGCGGGGGGCCCTACGAGCAGTACTTC; CDR3aa: CASQTSGGPYEQYF
abundance: few; j_gene: TRBJ2-6; d_gene: TRBD1; v_gene: TRBV11-1; len: 18; CDR3nt: TGTGCCAGCAGCGTCGCTGCAGGGGGCCGCTCTGGGGCCAACGTCCTGACTTTC; CDR3aa: CASSVAAGGRSGANVLTF
abundance: many; j_gene: TRBJ2-1; d_gene: NA; v_gene: TRBV18; len: 13; CDR3nt: TGTGCCAGCTCACCATCACATGTGGATGAGCAGTTCTTC; CDR3aa: CASSPSHVDEQFF
abundance: many; j_gene: TRBJ2-1; d_gene: NA; v_gene: TRBV6-5; len: 15; CDR3nt: TGTGCCAGCAGTTATGCGGAGCCTGCTTACAATGAGCAGTTCTTC; CDR3aa: CASSYAEPAYNEQFF
abundance: many; j_gene: TRBJ2-3; d_gene: NA; v_gene: TRBV7-2; len: 12; CDR3nt: TGTGCCAGCAGCTTCGGTGGAGATACGCAGTATTTT; CDR3aa: CASSFGGDTQYF
abundance: NA; j_gene: TRBJ1-1; d_gene: TRBD1; v_gene: TRBV2; len: 17; CDR3nt: TGTGCCAGCAGTGAAAGAGACAGGGGGCCTTTGAACACTGAAGCTTTCTTT; CDR3aa: CASSERDRGPLNTEAFF
abundance: NA; j_gene: TRBJ1-3; d_gene: NA; v_gene: TRBV4-3; len: 15; CDR3nt: TGCGCCAGCAGCCAGAACTCCGTCTCTGGAAACACCATATATTTT; CDR3aa: CASSQNSVSGNTIYF
abundance: NA; j_gene: TRBJ1-1; d_gene: NA; v_gene: TRBV15; len: 16; CDR3nt: TGTGCCACCAGCAGAGATCGGGGACTGGTTAACACTGAAGCTTTCTTT; CDR3aa: CATSRDRGLVNTEAFF
abundance: NA; j_gene: TRBJ2-1; d_gene: NA; v_gene: TRBV29-1; len: 12; CDR3nt: TGCAGCGTCCCCGCCCCCACAAATGAGCAGTTCTTC; CDR3aa: CSVPAPTNEQFF
abundance: NA; j_gene: TRBJ2-1; d_gene: NA; v_gene: TRBV21-1; len: 20; CDR3nt: TGTGCCAGCAGCAAACCCCCTCGGTGCGCGGCGGGGAGCTCCTACAATGAGCAGTTCTTC; CDR3aa: CASSKPPRCAAGSSYNEQFF
abundance: NA; j_gene: TRBJ1-1; d_gene: NA; v_gene: TRBV19; len: 12; CDR3nt: TGTGCCAGTAGTATTTGGGGCACTGAAGCTTTCTTT; CDR3aa: CASSIWGTEAFF
abundance: NA; j_gene: TRBJ2-3; d_gene: TRBD2; v_gene: TRBV6-5; len: 15; CDR3nt: TGTGCCAGCAGTTACTCGGGCGGGGGTGCAGATACGCAGTATTTT; CDR3aa: CASSYSGGGADTQYF
abundance: NA; j_gene: TRBJ2-2; d_gene: NA; v_gene: TRBV6-1; len: 14; CDR3nt: TGTGCCACTTCCGGGACGCTGGGGACCGGGGAGCTGTTTTTT; CDR3aa: CATSGTLGTGELFF
abundance: NA; j_gene: TRBJ2-7; d_gene: TRBD2; v_gene: TRBV6-2/TRBV6-3; len: 15; CDR3nt: TGTGCCAGCAGTGAGTGGACTAGCCGAAACTACGAGCAGTACTTC; CDR3aa: CASSEWTSRNYEQYF
abundance: NA; j_gene: TRBJ2-1; d_gene: NA; v_gene: TRBV4-2; len: 16; CDR3nt: TGTGCCAGCAGCCAAGACGAACCGCACTCCTACAATGAGCAGTTCTTC; CDR3aa: CASSQDEPHSYNEQFF
abundance: few; j_gene: TRBJ2-5; d_gene: NA; v_gene: TRBV20-1; len: 13; CDR3nt: TGCAGTGCTAGAGCCCCACCCCAAGAGACCCAGTACTTC; CDR3aa: CSARAPPQETQYF
abundance: NA; j_gene: TRBJ2-7; d_gene: NA; v_gene: TRBV7-9; len: 15; CDR3nt: TGTGCCAGCAGCTCCGGGACGGAATTAGGCAATGAGCAGTACTTC; CDR3aa: CASSSGTELGNEQYF
abundance: many; j_gene: TRBJ2-2; d_gene: TRBD1; v_gene: TRBV28; len: 15; CDR3nt: TGTGCCAGCAGACCTGCCGGGACAGGGGGCGGGGAGCTGTTTTTT; CDR3aa: CASRPAGTGGGELFF
abundance: few; j_gene: TRBJ2-2; d_gene: TRBD1; v_gene: TRBV29-1; len: 15; CDR3nt: TGCAGCGTTCAAGGGTGGGACAGGGGGTTCGGGGAGCTGTTTTTT; CDR3aa: CSVQGWDRGFGELFF
abundance: many; j_gene: TRBJ2-3; d_gene: TRBD2; v_gene: TRBV5-6; len: 13; CDR3nt: TGTGCCAGCAGCTTGTTCGGGGGGTCTACGCAGTATTTT; CDR3aa: CASSLFGGSTQYF
abundance: NA; j_gene: TRBJ2-4; d_gene: NA; v_gene: TRBV2; len: 16; CDR3nt: TGTGCCAGCAGTGTCCGTGGGACCCAGGTAGAGAACATTCAGTACTTC; CDR3aa: CASSVRGTQVENIQYF
abundance: NA; j_gene: TRBJ1-2; d_gene: TRBD1; v_gene: TRBV7-2; len: 15; CDR3nt: TGTACCAGCAGCGCAGAACAGGGGGGGAACTATGGCTACACCTTC; CDR3aa: CTSSAEQGGNYGYTF
abundance: NA; j_gene: TRBJ1-5; d_gene: NA; v_gene: TRBV12-3/TRBV12-4; len: 13; CDR3nt: TGTGCCAGCAGTGTCACAGGGAATCAGCCCCAGCATTTT; CDR3aa: CASSVTGNQPQHF
abundance: few; j_gene: TRBJ2-7; d_gene: TRBD2; v_gene: TRBV15; len: 16; CDR3nt: TGTGCCACCAGCAGAGATTCCGGGACTAGCGAGTACGAGCAGTACTTC; CDR3aa: CATSRDSGTSEYEQYF
abundance: few; j_gene: TRBJ2-1; d_gene: NA; v_gene: TRBV4-3; len: 16; CDR3nt: TGCGCCAGCAGCTATTCCTATGGACAGGGAGGGAATGAGCAGTTCTTC; CDR3aa: CASSYSYGQGGNEQFF
abundance: few; j_gene: TRBJ2-7; d_gene: TRBD2; v_gene: TRBV11-2; len: 17; CDR3nt: TGTGCCAGCAGCTTAGCTTATGGACTAGCGGGAGTTTACGAGCAGTACTTC; CDR3aa: CASSLAYGLAGVYEQYF
abundance: few; j_gene: TRBJ2-1; d_gene: NA; v_gene: TRBV14; len: 14; CDR3nt: TGTGCCAGCAGCCAATTCCCAGAATACAATGAGCAGTTCTTC; CDR3aa: CASSQFPEYNEQFF
abundance: few; j_gene: TRBJ2-1; d_gene: TRBD1; v_gene: TRBV6-5; len: 15; CDR3nt: TGTGCCAGCAGTTATTTTAGGGACAGGGTTGGTGAGCAGTTCTTC; CDR3aa: CASSYFRDRVGEQFF
abundance: many; j_gene: TRBJ1-2; d_gene: TRBD1; v_gene: TRBV20-1; len: 11; CDR3nt: TGCAGTGCTCATCAGGGGGATGGCTACACCTTC; CDR3aa: CSAHQGDGYTF
abundance: NA; j_gene: TRBJ2-1; d_gene: TRBD2; v_gene: TRBV7-6; len: 18; CDR3nt: TGTGCCAGCAGCTTAGCCCCTCTGGCTAGCGGGGGCTACAATGAGCAGTTCTTC; CDR3aa: CASSLAPLASGGYNEQFF
abundance: NA; j_gene: TRBJ2-3; d_gene: TRBD2; v_gene: TRBV5-1; len: 15; CDR3nt: TGCGCCAGCAGCTTGATCCTAGCGGTTCAAGATACGCAGTATTTT; CDR3aa: CASSLILAVQDTQYF
abundance: NA; j_gene: TRBJ1-3; d_gene: NA; v_gene: TRBV4-1; len: 16; CDR3nt: TGCGCCAGCAGCCAAGTGGGCAGTCTCCCAGGGAACACCATATATTTT; CDR3aa: CASSQVGSLPGNTIYF
abundance: NA; j_gene: TRBJ1-5; d_gene: NA; v_gene: TRBV4-1; len: 16; CDR3nt: TGCGCCAGCAGCCAAGAGTGGAGGGTTAGGAATCAGCCCCAGCATTTT; CDR3aa: CASSQEWRVRNQPQHF